This TCR beta chain was sequenced during a study of shared clonotypes between healthy human individuals. The study's findings and limits: Sequencing depth was expected to affect clonotype sharing among donors.

Assay: immunoSEQ multiplex PCR; the TCRdb copy retains only in-frame clones and omits some. The sample holds about 580,000 clones, 95% to 98% seen once. The germline gives CDR1 SQVTM, CDR2 ANQGSEA. The length of the CDR3 is 12 residues. Trimming cost V 0 bases and J 11 bases, with 11 bases left between them. To note about this clone: Its antigen is still unknown.

CD45RO-negative CD8 cells positively selected for CCR7 made up the naive population, which excluded terminally differentiated effector memory CD45RA+ cells. All of the donors resided in Nashville, Tennessee, and each was a Caucasian adult. V usage is TRBV29-1 and J usage is TRBJ2-1, with D unresolved. This clonotype was sampled from a man aged 25 to 45 in good health. The sequenced material came from naive CD8+ T cells sorted from blood. This CDR3 reads CSVEDLGDKQFF. For the CDR3, the DNA is TGCAGCGTTGAAGATCTAGGAGATAAGCAGTTCTTC.